This T cell receptor (beta chain) is from a study of control samples from healthy donors and cancer patients. V dropped 3 bases and J dropped 0; count of bases not matched to a gene: 7. The CDR3 loop spans 18 amino acids. Germline V lookup: CDR1 SGHRS, CDR2 YFSETQ. The table came from immunoSEQ multiplex PCR; TCRdb's copy has only in-frame clones and leaves some out. The sample has 35,000 to 45,000 clones, less than 90% seen once. This sequence joins TRBV5-1 and TRBJ2-6, with 9 nucleotides matching TRBD2. The clonotype comes from a man in his sixties in good health. The sample comprised blood. CDR3 in DNA: TGCGCCAGCAGCTGGAGGCTAGCGGGGAGCTCTGGGGCCAACGTCCTGACTTTC. This sequence encodes CASSWRLAGSSGANVLTF.